This T cell receptor (beta chain) was captured in a study of beta chain features in type 1 diabetes. Germline CDR1 and CDR2: SEHNR and FQNEAQ (reference sequence). V was clipped by 3 bases and J by 7 bases; unmatched bases: 3. The CDR3 runs 13 residues. Since all of the isolated RNA was reverse transcribed, expressed TCRB transcripts were what got sequenced. TCRdb's copy holds only in-frame clones and misses some; the assay was immunoSEQ multiplex PCR. The sample includes 500,000 to 700,000 clones, 15% to 19% of them seen just once. The V and J genes are TRBV7-9 and TRBJ1-5; TRBD1 matches at 7 bases. The sequence was collected from a man between 18 and 35 years old in good health. The specimen sequenced was naive CD4+ T cells from blood. The CDR3 region is CASSLTGPQPQHF. In nucleotides, the CDR3 is TGTGCCAGCAGCTTGACAGGGCCCCAGCCCCAGCATTTT.